This record covers a single T cell receptor (beta chain). Its antigen remains unknown. The sample is drawn from a study of cytomegalovirus exposure and HLA in healthy donors. On the study more broadly: From 190 million or so T cells, an earlier analysis saw roughly 120 million unique TCR beta sequences.

PCR used 60 Vbeta primers and 13 Jbeta primers. Per the authors' pipeline: In a later analysis, the count reached about 80 million unique TCR beta chains, with roughly 12 million shared. Only in-frame clones appear in the TCRdb table, and some are missing; sequencing was by immunoSEQ multiplex PCR. V and J calls and clone size are those listed in that table; D and trimming were worked out from the DNA. The repertoire has about 150,000 clones, 80% to 85% of them found once; the top ten carry around 3.2%. Study-wide results and caveats: Cytomegalovirus association was listed for 170 or so TCR beta chains. Prior analysis indicated that the majority of TCR beta V segments exhibited productivity approximately 87% or approximately 30% of the time.

The V gene lost 2 bases and the J gene lost 3 bases, with 10 bases spanning the gap. Germline loops: CDR1 KGHSH, CDR2 LQKENI. CDR3 length: 14 residues. Sequenced: PBMCs. This TCR derives from a male donor in good health and CMV-seronegative. The chain combines TRBV18 with TRBJ1-2; D is perhaps TRBD1 (6 bases). In nucleotides, the CDR3 is TGTGCCAGCTCACCAATCCCAGGGGACTATGGCTACACCTTC. It yields the protein CASSPIPGDYGYTF. Combining the CDR3 with reference TRBV18 and TRBJ1-2 gives the whole variable domain NAGVMQNPRHLVRRRGQEARLRCSPMKGHSHVYWYRQLPEEGLKFMVYLQKENIIDESGMPKERFSAEFPKEGPSILRIQQVVRGDSAAYFCASSPIPGDYGYTFGSGTRLTVV.